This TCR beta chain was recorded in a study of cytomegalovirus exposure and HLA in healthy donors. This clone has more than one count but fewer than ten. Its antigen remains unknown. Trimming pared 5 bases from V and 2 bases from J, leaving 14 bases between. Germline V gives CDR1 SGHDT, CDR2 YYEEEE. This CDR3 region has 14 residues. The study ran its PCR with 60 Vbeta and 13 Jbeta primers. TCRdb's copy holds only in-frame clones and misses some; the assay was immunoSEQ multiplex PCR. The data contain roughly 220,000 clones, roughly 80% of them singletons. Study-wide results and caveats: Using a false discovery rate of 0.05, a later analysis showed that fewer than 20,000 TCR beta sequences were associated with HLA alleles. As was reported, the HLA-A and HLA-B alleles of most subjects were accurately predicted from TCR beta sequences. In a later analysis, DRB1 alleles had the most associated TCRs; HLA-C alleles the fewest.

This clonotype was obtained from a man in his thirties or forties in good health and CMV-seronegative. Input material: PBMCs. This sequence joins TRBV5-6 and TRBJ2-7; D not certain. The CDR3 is CASRRTGSTYEQYF. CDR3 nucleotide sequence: TGTGCCAGCAGACGAACCGGGTCGACCTACGAGCAGTACTTC.